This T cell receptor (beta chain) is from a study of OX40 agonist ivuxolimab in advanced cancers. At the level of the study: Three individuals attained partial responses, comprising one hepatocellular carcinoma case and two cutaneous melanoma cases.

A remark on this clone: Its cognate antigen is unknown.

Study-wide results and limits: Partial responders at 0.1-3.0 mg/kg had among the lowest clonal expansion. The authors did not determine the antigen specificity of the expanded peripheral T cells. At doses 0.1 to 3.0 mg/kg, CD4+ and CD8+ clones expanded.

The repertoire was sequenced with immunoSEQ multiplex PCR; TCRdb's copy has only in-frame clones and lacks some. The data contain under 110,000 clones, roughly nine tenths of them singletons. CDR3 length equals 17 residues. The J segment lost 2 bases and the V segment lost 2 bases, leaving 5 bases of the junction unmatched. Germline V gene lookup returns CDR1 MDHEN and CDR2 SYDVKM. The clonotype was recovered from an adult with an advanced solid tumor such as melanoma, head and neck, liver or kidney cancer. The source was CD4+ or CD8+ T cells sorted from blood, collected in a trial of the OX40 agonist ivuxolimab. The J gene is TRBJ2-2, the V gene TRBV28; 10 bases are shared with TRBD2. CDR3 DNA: TGTGCCAGCAGTTTAGGAGCGGGGGGGCCCAACACCGGGGAGCTGTTTTTT. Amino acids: CASSLGAGGPNTGELFF.